The 30 T cell receptor beta chains given below trace back to one sample, sequenced in a study of T cells in Graves' hyperthyroidism and ophthalmopathy. Amplification of TCR beta CDR3 regions was performed using RNA transcripts as template. RT-PCR in the first round (using the HTBI primer set) targeted the TCR CDR3. TCRdb recomputed calls from the multiplex PCR reads with MiXCR, one row per CDR3 protein. The sample has 390,000 or so distinct CDR3 sequences; under 15% are singletons. Sequences were obtained from blood. The receptors stem from a man between 18 and 35 years old with Graves' ophthalmopathy.

This clonotype has at least ten counts. The V call is TRBV30, the J call TRBJ2-3; 8 bases map to TRBD2. This CDR3 has 15 residues. V trimming: 1 base; J trimming: 4 bases; junction bases outside the gene matches: 7. From germline, CDR1 is GTSNPN and CDR2 SVGIG (reference sequence). The CDR3 here is CAWSGAAGVADTQYF. The CDR3 region has the DNA TGTGCCTGGAGTGGGGCAGCGGGGGTAGCAGATACGCAGTATTTT.

This clonotype was seen ten or more times. Germline and junction disagree at one end, which may indicate a read error. The V and J genes are TRBV7-2 and TRBJ2-1; 9 bases are a match to TRBD2. Germline V CDR1 and CDR2: SGHTA, FQGNSA. The CDR3 is made up of 14 amino acids. CDR3 DNA: TGTGCCAGCAGCCTAGCGGGATTCGTCAATGAGCAGTTCTTC. Protein: CASSLAGFVNEQFF. The full variable domain, completed using reference TRBV7-2 and TRBJ2-1, is GAGVSQSPSNKVTEKGKDVELRCDPISGHTALYWYRQSLGQGLEFLIYFQGNSAPDKSGLPSDRFSAERTGGSVSTLTIQRTQQEDSAVYLCASSLAGFVNEQFFGPGTRLTVL.

The sample holds many counts of this clonotype. The chain has TRBV12-3 or TRBV12-4 and TRBJ2-7; D is perhaps TRBD1 (5 bases). Trimming removed 6 bases from V and 4 bases from J, with 13 bases in between. The length of the CDR3 is 13 residues. CDR3: CASSKTATYEQYF. The DNA of the CDR3 is TGTGCCAGCAGCAAGACAGCGACGTACGAGCAGTACTTC.

CDR3 loop: CASSLEPGRGNSPLHF. CDR3 bases: TGTGCCAGCAGCTTGGAGCCCGGACGGGGTAATTCACCCCTCCACTTT. The chain employs TRBV5-5 and TRBJ1-6; no clear D gene. Germline V lookup: CDR1 SGHKS, CDR2 YYEKEE (reference sequence). The CDR3 has 16 residues. The germline V and J ends were trimmed by 0 bases and 6 bases, with 13 bases remaining between them.

Points on this clonotype: A much more abundant neighbour one base away suggests this may be a read error. The V and J genes are TRBV10-3 and TRBJ2-3, with D perhaps matching TRBD2 (5 bases). CDR1 and CDR2 from the germline V gene are ENHRY and SYGVKD. This CDR3 is 12 amino acids long. The CDR3 sequence: CAIRLPGDTQCF. CDR3 sequence (DNA): TGTGCCATCAGACTCCCCGGGGATACGCAGTGTTTT.

As regards this clonotype: A much larger clone lies one base from this, so it may be a read error. For the CDR3, the DNA is TGTGCCAGCAGTTACTCCCGGGACATCTCCTACGAGCAGAACTTC. This codes for CASSYSRDISYEQNF. J is TRBJ2-7 and V is TRBV6-5; tentative D call: TRBD1 (6 bases). This CDR3 has 15 residues. CDR1 and CDR2 (germline): MNHEY, SVGAGI.

This clonotype was counted at least ten times. The chain has TRBV5-1 and TRBJ1-1; TRBD1 is a possible D gene (6 bases). The CDR3 is made up of 14 amino acids. In germline, CDR1 is SGHRS, CDR2 YFSETQ. V gave up 0 bases and J gave up 4 bases, with 10 bases separating them. The CDR3: CASSLGGAGTEAFF. DNA of the CDR3: TGCGCCAGCAGCTTGGGGGGGGCTGGCACTGAAGCTTTCTTT.

The table lists this clonotype with many counts. The V gene is TRBV7-3, the J gene TRBJ2-7; D is possibly TRBD2 (6 bases). The V end was cut by 6 bases, the J end by 3 bases, with 15 bases between. Per germline, CDR1 SGHTA and CDR2 FQGTGA. The CDR3 runs to 14 residues. The CDR3 spells CASSFSGGGYEQYF. CDR3 sequence (DNA): TGTGCCAGCAGTTTTAGCGGTGGGGGCTACGAGCAGTACTTC.

This clonotype was observed a few times. V is TRBV20-1 and J is TRBJ2-2, with D perhaps matching TRBD2 (6 bases). The CDR3 length is 13 residues. The germline gives CDR1 DFQATT, CDR2 SNEGSKA (reference sequence). V was shortened by 7 bases and J by 2 bases, with 11 bases between the two germline ends. This CDR3 is CSVSGPNTGELFF. The CDR3 DNA follows: TGCAGTGTTAGCGGACCCAACACCGGGGAGCTGTTTTTT.

There are many counts of this clonotype. This rearrangement joins TRBV6-1 to TRBJ2-3; maybe TRBD2 (5 bases). Germline CDR1 and CDR2: MNHNS and SASEGT. V lost 5 bases and J lost 3, with 18 bases in between. This CDR3 is built from 16 residues. The CDR3: CASSLGGRRATDTQYF. As DNA, the CDR3 is TGTGCCAGCAGTCTCGGCGGGCGGCGGGCAACAGATACGCAGTATTTT.

This clonotype was seen at least ten times. The rearrangement uses TRBV6-1 and TRBJ1-1; a weak D match, TRBD1 (6 bases). Per germline, CDR1 MNHNS and CDR2 SASEGT. V lost 6 bases and J lost 5, with 16 bases in between. The CDR3 is 14 residues long. The CDR3 bases are TGTGCCAGCAGGCCAGGGGCTGAAGGTACTGAAGCTTTCTTT. Its translation: CASRPGAEGTEAFF.

This clonotype appeared many times. This sequence joins TRBV30 and TRBJ2-1; 11 nucleotides align to TRBD2. Germline CDR1 GTSNPN, CDR2 SVGIG (reference sequence). V dropped 3 bases and J dropped 5; count of bases not matched to a gene: 3. CDR3 length: 14 amino acids. CDR3 region: CAWRGTSGHNEQFF. Written as DNA, the CDR3 is TGTGCCTGGAGAGGGACTAGCGGCCACAATGAGCAGTTCTTC.

This clonotype was seen repeatedly, ten times or more. The J gene is TRBJ2-7, the V gene TRBV29-1; D not resolved. The germline V gene has CDR1 SQVTM and CDR2 ANQGSEA. The CDR3 covers 13 residues. V shed 3 bases and J shed 6 bases, with 15 bases lying between them. CDR3 DNA: TGCAGCGTTGAGCAGACGGGCCCTGGCGAGCAGTACTTC. Its protein product is CSVEQTGPGEQYF.

Ten or more counts support this clonotype. The gene calls are TRBV6-2 or TRBV6-3 and TRBJ2-7; 9 positions agree with TRBD2. After removal of 0 bases from V and 1 base from J, the junction contained 7 bases not matched to a gene. The length of the CDR3 is 17 residues. Germline values: CDR1 MNHEY, CDR2 SVGEGT. The CDR3 DNA follows: TGTGCCAGCAGTTACTCGGTAGCGGGAGACTTTTCCTACGAGCAGTACTTC. The encoded protein is CASSYSVAGDFSYEQYF.

Note on this clonotype: Sequence at one end of the junction differs from germline and may be a read error. The rearrangement joins TRBV5-4 to TRBJ2-1; TRBD1 is a possible D gene (6 bases). In germline, CDR1 is SGHNT, CDR2 YYREEE (reference sequence). This CDR3 is built from 15 residues. Written as DNA, the CDR3 is TGTGCCAGCAGCTCGGTGGGGGCGGCGGGCGATGAGCGGTTCTTC. Protein: CASSSVGAAGDERFF.

This clonotype has at least ten counts. The chain uses TRBV3-1 and TRBJ2-7; D could derive from TRBD1 or TRBD2 (5 bases each). Germline CDR1 and CDR2: LGHDT and YNNKEL (reference sequence). The V end was cut by 9 bases, the J end by 0 bases, with 9 bases between. The CDR3 spans 12 residues. The chain's CDR3 is CASGDDSYEQYF. DNA of the CDR3: TGTGCCAGTGGGGACGACTCCTACGAGCAGTACTTC.

With regard to this clonotype: Sequence at one end of the junction differs from germline and may be a read error. The chain couples TRBV11-1 to TRBJ2-1, with TRBD1 identical over 7 bases. The CDR3 contains 13 residues. Germline V gene sequence: CDR1 SGHAT, CDR2 FQDESV (reference sequence). DNA of the CDR3: TGTGCCAGCAGCCTGACAGGGAACGATGAGCAATTCTTC. It translates to CASSLTGNDEQFF. Filled out from reference TRBV11-1 and TRBJ2-1, the complete variable domain reads EAEVAQSPRYKITEKSQAVAFWCDPISGHATLYWYRQILGQGPELLVQFQDESVVDDSQLPKDRFSAERLKGVDSTLKIQPAELGDSAMYLCASSLTGNDEQFFGPGTRLTVL.

This clonotype was found a few times. The chain employs TRBV9 and TRBJ2-4; 9 bases fit TRBD1. CDR1 and CDR2 (germline): SGDLS, YYNGEE. CDR3 length equals 18 residues. The V and J ends lost 4 bases and 1 base, in that order; junction bases with no gene match: 12. The CDR3 bases are TGTGCCAGCAGCAATAGACAGGGGGATAACTCGGCCAAAAACATTCAGTACTTC. This codes for CASSNRQGDNSAKNIQYF.

Many counts were recorded for this clonotype. The chain joins TRBV6-1 to TRBJ2-1, with 8 nucleotides matching TRBD2. The CDR3 runs to 16 residues. Germline V gene data show CDR1 as MNHNS and CDR2 as SASEGT. Trimming removed 5 bases from V and 9 bases from J; junction bases left unmatched: 15. DNA for the CDR3: TGTGCCAGCAGTTACCACGGGGGGGCCGTCGCAAGTGAGCAGTTCTTC. This encodes CASSYHGGAVASEQFF.

This clonotype showed up just a few times. The chain is built from TRBV4-1 and TRBJ2-7; tentatively, D is TRBD2 (6 bases). Germline CDR1 MGHRA, CDR2 YSYEKL. This CDR3 comprises 15 residues. The germline V and J ends were trimmed by 1 base and 0 bases, with 10 bases remaining between them. CDR3 bases: TGCGCCAGCAGCCAAGTCGCGGGGAACTCCTACGAGCAGTACTTC. It is translated as CASSQVAGNSYEQYF.

The chain uses TRBV6-1 and TRBJ2-2, with 7 positions matching TRBD2. V lost 6 bases and J lost 1; bases outside the gene matches: 5. The CDR3 length is 15 residues. The germline V gene has CDR1 MNHNS and CDR2 SASEGT. The CDR3 nucleotides are TGTGCCAGCAGAAGACTAGCAGAGAACACCGGGGAGCTGTTTTTT. Translation gives CASRRLAENTGELFF.

This clonotype was found many times. The V call is TRBV27, the J call TRBJ1-5, with a tentative D call TRBD1 (6 bases). The germline V gene has CDR1 MNHEY and CDR2 SMNVEV (reference sequence). The CDR3 length is 13 residues. Trimming took off 6 bases at V and 5 bases at J, with 11 bases between the two ends. The CDR3 is CASSQGWYQPQHF. In nucleotides, the CDR3 is TGTGCCAGCAGCCAGGGGTGGTATCAGCCCCAGCATTTT.

This clonotype was picked up a small number of times. The chain is built from TRBV5-1 and TRBJ2-2, with 10 nucleotides matching TRBD2. Per germline, CDR1 SGHRS and CDR2 YFSETQ. Trimming removed 4 bases from V and 4 bases from J; junction bases left unmatched: 4. The CDR3 spans 15 residues. The DNA for the CDR3 is TGCGCCAGCAGCCAATTAGCGGGGGGCACCGGGGAGCTGTTTTTT. Amino acids: CASSQLAGGTGELFF. Variable domain in full (rest from reference TRBV5-1 and TRBJ2-2): KAGVTQTPRYLIKTRGQQVTLSCSPISGHRSVSWYQQTPGQGLQFLFEYFSETQRNKGNFPGRFSGRQFSNSRSEMNVSTLELGDSALYLCASSQLAGGTGELFFGEGSRLTVL.

The V and J genes are TRBV6-1 and TRBJ2-5; D possibly corresponds to TRBD2 (7 bases). The CDR3 loop spans 15 amino acids. The germline V gene encodes CDR1 MNHNS and CDR2 SASEGT. Deletions cut 5 bases from V and 0 bases from J, with 13 bases between. CDR3 in amino acids: CASSPGGPHQETQYF. Here the CDR3 DNA reads TGTGCCAGCAGTCCCGGGGGGCCCCACCAAGAGACCCAGTACTTC.

This clonotype came up a few times. The chain is built from TRBV20-1 and TRBJ1-4; 7 bases agree with TRBD1. Germline assignment: CDR1 DFQATT and CDR2 SNEGSKA (reference sequence). Trimming took 3 bases from V and 0 from J; bases not matched to a gene: 4. CDR3 length: 15 residues. CDR3 bases: TGCAGTGCTAGGGGGACAGAAGCAACTAATGAAAAACTGTTTTTT. Translation: CSARGTEATNEKLFF.

Concerning this clonotype itself: Compared with germline, one end of the junction differs, possibly owing to a read error. The chain recombines TRBV7-9 with TRBJ1-2; D is unclear. Germline lookup yields CDR1 SEHNR and CDR2 FQNEAQ (reference sequence). The CDR3 is made up of 14 amino acids. Here the CDR3 DNA reads TGTGCTAGCAGCTTCGGTCGGGATATCTATGGCTACACCTTC. Its translation: CASSFGRDIYGYTF.

There are many counts of this clonotype. The rearrangement joins TRBV3-1 to TRBJ1-2; D perhaps matches TRBD1 (5 bases). This CDR3 has 15 residues. V lost 1 base to trimming and J lost 0 bases, with 9 bases between them. CDR1 LGHDT and CDR2 YNNKEL come from the germline V gene (reference sequence). CDR3 residues: CASSQGQIPNYGYTF. The CDR3 nucleotides are TGTGCCAGCAGCCAAGGACAGATCCCTAACTATGGCTACACCTTC.

As concerns this clonotype: A single base separates this from a much larger clone, so it may be a read error. V and J are TRBV6-5 and TRBJ2-4, with D uncertain. The CDR3 has 16 amino acids. Trimming took 4 bases from V and 0 from J, leaving 13 bases between them. Germline V CDR1 and CDR2: MNHEY, SVGAGI. The CDR3 loop reads CASSSSRYTAKNIQYF. The CDR3 coding sequence is TGTGCCAGCAGTTCCTCGCGCTATACAGCCAAAAACATTCAGTACTTC.

This clonotype was found a few times. The V gene is TRBV6-5, the J gene TRBJ2-7; 10 bases agree with TRBD2. This CDR3 has 15 residues. Trimming took 4 bases from V and 5 from J; bases not matched to a gene: 8. CDR1 and CDR2 (germline): MNHEY, SVGAGI. The CDR3 DNA sequence: TGTGCCAGCAGTTTCAGGCTAGCGGGGGTACACGAGCAGTACTTC. This gives the protein CASSFRLAGVHEQYF.

In its sample, this clonotype was seen many times. The chain is built from TRBV24-1 and TRBJ2-7; TRBD1 agrees at 12 bases. With V trimmed by 9 bases and J by 5 bases, 4 bases remained unmatched. The CDR3 covers 13 residues. Germline CDR1 and CDR2: KGHDR and SFDVKD. Here the CDR3 reads CATGGTGGNEQYF. The CDR3 DNA sequence: TGTGCCACCGGGGGGACAGGGGGCAACGAGCAGTACTTC.